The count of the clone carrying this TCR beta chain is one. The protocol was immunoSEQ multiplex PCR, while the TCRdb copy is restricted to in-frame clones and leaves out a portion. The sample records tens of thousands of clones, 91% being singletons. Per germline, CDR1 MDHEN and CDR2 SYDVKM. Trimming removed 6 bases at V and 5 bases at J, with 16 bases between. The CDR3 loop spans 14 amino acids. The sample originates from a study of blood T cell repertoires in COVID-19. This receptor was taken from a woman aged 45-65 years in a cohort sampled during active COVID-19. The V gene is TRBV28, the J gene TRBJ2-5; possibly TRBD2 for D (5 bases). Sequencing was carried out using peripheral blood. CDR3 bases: TGTGCCAGCAGCCAACCCGGGGTTGGGGAGACCCAGTACTTC. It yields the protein CASSQPGVGETQYF.